A selection of T cell receptor beta chains follows, all from one sample in a study of early T cells in non-severe SARS-CoV-2 infection. A single record per CDR3 protein comes from TCRdb applying MiXCR to the 5' RACE reads. Of 68,000 or so distinct CDR3 sequences listed, 10% to 15% were seen once; the top ten hold over 1.5%. Sample: whole blood. These TCRs come from an adult who was a healthcare worker with PCR-confirmed SARS-CoV-2 infection or an uninfected control (not recorded which). Both conserved end residues are part of each CDR3. Each record gives: J gene, D gene, V gene, clone size, CDR3 DNA, CDR3 protein. D genes are given only for firm matches. Some rows mark clone size as missing; the rest say once, few, many or name a class of expanded clone.

J gene: TRBJ2-5; D gene: .; V gene: TRBV7-3; clone size: few; CDR3 DNA: TGTGCCAGCAGCTCATGGAAAGAGACCCAGTACTTC; CDR3 protein: CASSSWKETQYF
J gene: TRBJ2-1; D gene: .; V gene: TRBV9; clone size: many; CDR3 DNA: TGTGCCAGCAGCGCTCCTAGCGCCAATGAGCAGTTCTTC; CDR3 protein: CASSAPSANEQFF
J gene: TRBJ1-1; D gene: TRBD1; V gene: TRBV10-1; clone size: many; CDR3 DNA: TGCGCCAGCAGGTCCGGCAGCCGACAGGGAAGGGAGACTGAAGCTTTCTTT; CDR3 protein: CASRSGSRQGRETEAFF
J gene: TRBJ2-7; D gene: .; V gene: TRBV19; clone size: many; CDR3 DNA: TGTGCCAGTAGTTCGGGGTTGCCGGAGGCCTACGAGCAGTACTTC; CDR3 protein: CASSSGLPEAYEQYF
J gene: TRBJ1-2; D gene: .; V gene: TRBV20-1; clone size: many; CDR3 DNA: TGCAGTGCCACGGCGGTGGACTATGGCTACACCTTC; CDR3 protein: CSATAVDYGYTF
J gene: TRBJ1-2; D gene: TRBD1; V gene: TRBV6-6; clone size: many; CDR3 DNA: TGTGCCAGCAGTTACTCCGACAGGGGGGCGGGTGGCTACACCTTC; CDR3 protein: CASSYSDRGAGGYTF
J gene: TRBJ2-7; D gene: TRBD2; V gene: TRBV12-3/TRBV12-4; clone size: .; CDR3 DNA: TGTGCCAGCAGTTGGAACTCCGGGGGGAAGAGCGAGCAGTACTTC; CDR3 protein: CASSWNSGGKSEQYF
J gene: TRBJ2-7; D gene: TRBD2; V gene: TRBV11-2; clone size: .; CDR3 DNA: TGTGCCAGCAGCCAAGTGGTGCGGGGGGCCTACGAGCAGTACTTC; CDR3 protein: CASSQVVRGAYEQYF
J gene: TRBJ2-1; D gene: TRBD2; V gene: TRBV6-6; clone size: few; CDR3 DNA: TGTGCCAGCAGTTACTCTGCCGGGGGGTCTTACAATGAGCAGTTCTTC; CDR3 protein: CASSYSAGGSYNEQFF
J gene: TRBJ1-2; D gene: TRBD1; V gene: TRBV27; clone size: .; CDR3 DNA: TGTGCCAGATCACAGGGGACCCACTATGGCTACACCTTC; CDR3 protein: CARSQGTHYGYTF
J gene: TRBJ1-1; D gene: .; V gene: TRBV6-1; clone size: few; CDR3 DNA: TGTGCCAGCAGTGATAACCAGTTAAACACTGAAGCTTTCTTT; CDR3 protein: CASSDNQLNTEAFF
J gene: TRBJ2-6; D gene: .; V gene: TRBV12-3/TRBV12-4; clone size: many; CDR3 DNA: TGTGCCAGCAGGGGGGACGGACCCGTCGTCCTGACTTTC; CDR3 protein: CASRGDGPVVLTF
J gene: TRBJ2-3; D gene: .; V gene: TRBV5-8; clone size: many; CDR3 DNA: TGTGCCAGCAGCCGACTGGGGAAGAGGACTAGCACAGATACGCAGTATTTT; CDR3 protein: CASSRLGKRTSTDTQYF
J gene: TRBJ2-7; D gene: .; V gene: TRBV28; clone size: .; CDR3 DNA: TGTGCCAGCAATCGCAGGGGGGGCTTTTACGAGCAGTACTTC; CDR3 protein: CASNRRGGFYEQYF
J gene: TRBJ1-2; D gene: .; V gene: TRBV5-4; clone size: many; CDR3 DNA: TGTGCCAGCAGCTTGGACCAAACGGCCTATGGCTACACCTTC; CDR3 protein: CASSLDQTAYGYTF
J gene: TRBJ2-5; D gene: .; V gene: TRBV5-6; clone size: .; CDR3 DNA: TGTGCCAGCAGCTTGGAGCGCCCGTACCAAGAGACCCAGTACTTC; CDR3 protein: CASSLERPYQETQYF
J gene: TRBJ2-1; D gene: .; V gene: TRBV2; clone size: .; CDR3 DNA: TGTGCCAGCAGACAGGCCGATGAGCAGTTCTTC; CDR3 protein: CASRQADEQFF
J gene: TRBJ1-3; D gene: .; V gene: TRBV10-2; clone size: many; CDR3 DNA: TGCGCCAGCAGACAGGGAGGAAACACCATATATTTT; CDR3 protein: CASRQGGNTIYF
J gene: TRBJ2-6; D gene: TRBD2; V gene: TRBV9; clone size: .; CDR3 DNA: TGTGCCAGCAGCGTAGGACTAGCGGGGACATTTGGGGCCAACGTCCTGACTTTC; CDR3 protein: CASSVGLAGTFGANVLTF
J gene: TRBJ2-1; D gene: .; V gene: TRBV6-5; clone size: few; CDR3 DNA: TGTGCCAGCAGACCCCACCAGGGTGGTGAGCAGTTCTTC; CDR3 protein: CASRPHQGGEQFF
J gene: TRBJ1-1; D gene: .; V gene: TRBV6-6; clone size: many; CDR3 DNA: TGTGCCAGCAGTTACGGGGGGTCGGACACTGAAGCTTTCTTT; CDR3 protein: CASSYGGSDTEAFF
J gene: TRBJ2-7; D gene: .; V gene: TRBV20-1; clone size: few; CDR3 DNA: TGCAGTGCCCGGGGTCAGTACGAGCAGTACTTC; CDR3 protein: CSARGQYEQYF
J gene: TRBJ2-7; D gene: TRBD1; V gene: TRBV12-3/TRBV12-4; clone size: .; CDR3 DNA: TGTGCCAGCAAGATCGGCCGAGACAGGGTATACGAGCAGTACTTC; CDR3 protein: CASKIGRDRVYEQYF
J gene: TRBJ1-1; D gene: .; V gene: TRBV7-8; clone size: many; CDR3 DNA: TGTGCCAGCAGCCGCCCTTTCATGAACACTGAAGCTTTCTTT; CDR3 protein: CASSRPFMNTEAFF
J gene: TRBJ2-3; D gene: TRBD2; V gene: TRBV20-1; clone size: many; CDR3 DNA: TGCAGTGCTAGAGATCCTTGGGAGGGCGTTAGCACAGATACGCAGTATTTT; CDR3 protein: CSARDPWEGVSTDTQYF
J gene: TRBJ1-6; D gene: .; V gene: TRBV11-2; clone size: many; CDR3 DNA: TGTGCCAGCAGCCTCTGGGGATACGGTTCACCCCTCCACTTT; CDR3 protein: CASSLWGYGSPLHF
J gene: TRBJ1-5; D gene: .; V gene: TRBV2; clone size: .; CDR3 DNA: TGTGCCAGCAGTGAAGCGCTTCGATTTGATCAGCCCCAGCATTTT; CDR3 protein: CASSEALRFDQPQHF
J gene: TRBJ1-4; D gene: .; V gene: TRBV29-1; clone size: few; CDR3 DNA: TGCAGCGTTGAAGATACATCTAATGGCGAAAAACTGTTTTTT; CDR3 protein: CSVEDTSNGEKLFF
J gene: TRBJ2-2; D gene: .; V gene: TRBV7-3; clone size: .; CDR3 DNA: TGTGCCAGCAGCCCCGACGCGGGTTGGACCGGGGAGCTGTTTTTT; CDR3 protein: CASSPDAGWTGELFF
J gene: TRBJ1-2; D gene: .; V gene: TRBV10-3; clone size: few; CDR3 DNA: TGTGCCATCTTCAATATGGGCTACACCTTC; CDR3 protein: CAIFNMGYTF
J gene: TRBJ2-3; D gene: TRBD2; V gene: TRBV15; clone size: few; CDR3 DNA: TGTGCCACCAGCCAACCGACTAGCGGGGGCGATACGCAGTATTTT; CDR3 protein: CATSQPTSGGDTQYF
J gene: TRBJ2-1; D gene: .; V gene: TRBV5-5; clone size: few; CDR3 DNA: TGTGCCAGCAGCTTGGTGGCAGGGGGGACGGCTGAGCAGTTCTTC; CDR3 protein: CASSLVAGGTAEQFF
J gene: TRBJ2-2; D gene: .; V gene: TRBV6-1; clone size: many; CDR3 DNA: TGTGCCAGCAGTCACAGGGTGGGGACGAACACCGGGGAGCTGTTTTTT; CDR3 protein: CASSHRVGTNTGELFF
J gene: TRBJ1-5; D gene: TRBD1; V gene: TRBV20-1; clone size: .; CDR3 DNA: TGCAGTGCAGGACAGGGAATAGATCAGCCCCAGCATTTT; CDR3 protein: CSAGQGIDQPQHF
J gene: TRBJ2-5; D gene: TRBD1; V gene: TRBV6-6; clone size: many; CDR3 DNA: TGTGCCAGCAGTTACTCGGGACAGGGTAGATTTGGGAAGACCCAGTACTTC; CDR3 protein: CASSYSGQGRFGKTQYF
J gene: TRBJ2-1; D gene: TRBD1; V gene: TRBV7-9; clone size: few; CDR3 DNA: TGTGCCAGCAGCTTAACCGGGACAGACAATGAGCAGTTCTTC; CDR3 protein: CASSLTGTDNEQFF
J gene: TRBJ2-1; D gene: .; V gene: TRBV11-2; clone size: few; CDR3 DNA: TGTGCCAGCAGCTGGTCCGGGGAATACAATGAGCAGTTCTTC; CDR3 protein: CASSWSGEYNEQFF
J gene: TRBJ2-3; D gene: .; V gene: TRBV5-1; clone size: many; CDR3 DNA: TGCGCCAGCAGCCCTCGTGGGGTCGGAGATACGCAGTATTTT; CDR3 protein: CASSPRGVGDTQYF
J gene: TRBJ2-1; D gene: TRBD1; V gene: TRBV20-1; clone size: many; CDR3 DNA: TGCAGTGCTCGACAGGACAGGTCTGAGCAGTTCTTC; CDR3 protein: CSARQDRSEQFF
J gene: TRBJ2-1; D gene: TRBD2; V gene: TRBV18; clone size: many; CDR3 DNA: TGTGCCAGCTCACCGCTCGCGGGGGGACTTTCCAATGAGCAGTTCTTC; CDR3 protein: CASSPLAGGLSNEQFF
J gene: TRBJ1-4; D gene: .; V gene: TRBV7-9; clone size: many; CDR3 DNA: TGTGCCAGCAGCTTACAGGCCGAAACTTCTAATGAAAAACTGTTTTTT; CDR3 protein: CASSLQAETSNEKLFF
J gene: TRBJ2-3; D gene: .; V gene: TRBV7-2; clone size: many; CDR3 DNA: TGTGCCAGCAGCCCTGGACTCGGAGATACGCAGTATTTT; CDR3 protein: CASSPGLGDTQYF
J gene: TRBJ2-5; D gene: .; V gene: TRBV28; clone size: few; CDR3 DNA: TGTGCCAGCATAAGGGGTTGGGGCGAGACCCAGTACTTC; CDR3 protein: CASIRGWGETQYF
J gene: TRBJ2-3; D gene: .; V gene: TRBV7-8; clone size: many; CDR3 DNA: TGTGCCAGCAGCTTGGGGGTTAGCACAGATACGCAGTATTTT; CDR3 protein: CASSLGVSTDTQYF
J gene: TRBJ1-1; D gene: TRBD1; V gene: TRBV9; clone size: many; CDR3 DNA: TGTGCCAGCAGCCCCATAGGGGCGGACAGGGGGACTGAAGCTTTCTTT; CDR3 protein: CASSPIGADRGTEAFF
J gene: TRBJ2-3; D gene: TRBD2; V gene: TRBV2; clone size: many; CDR3 DNA: TGTGCCAGCAGGGAAGGGACTAGCGGAACCTTGGGATTCACAGATACGCAGTATTTT; CDR3 protein: CASREGTSGTLGFTDTQYF
J gene: TRBJ1-1; D gene: .; V gene: TRBV4-3; clone size: .; CDR3 DNA: TGCGCCAGCAGCACTACTGCCGGGAACACTGAAGCTTTCTTT; CDR3 protein: CASSTTAGNTEAFF
J gene: TRBJ2-7; D gene: TRBD2; V gene: TRBV7-9; clone size: few; CDR3 DNA: TGTGCCAGCAGCCCCTGGGGAGGGCCCTACGAGCAGTACTTC; CDR3 protein: CASSPWGGPYEQYF
J gene: TRBJ2-3; D gene: .; V gene: TRBV12-3/TRBV12-4; clone size: .; CDR3 DNA: TGTGCCAGCAGTTTTATAGGCTCGGGGCGCGGCGCAGATACGCAGTATTTT; CDR3 protein: CASSFIGSGRGADTQYF
J gene: TRBJ2-7; D gene: .; V gene: TRBV30; clone size: few; CDR3 DNA: TGTGCCTGGAGTGTATCCTACGAGCAGTACTTC; CDR3 protein: CAWSVSYEQYF
J gene: TRBJ1-2; D gene: .; V gene: TRBV12-3/TRBV12-4; clone size: few; CDR3 DNA: TGTGCCAGCAGGGGTGGAGTCTATGGCTACACCTTC; CDR3 protein: CASRGGVYGYTF